A single sample is the source of the 11 T cell receptor beta chains below, sequenced in a study of blood T cell repertoires in COVID-19. Method: immunoSEQ multiplex PCR; TCRdb's copy keeps in-frame clones and lacks some. The sample has 50,000 or so clones; around 89% are singletons. The source material was peripheral blood. The receptors stem from a man in his fifties or sixties with active COVID-19.

The CDR3 loop is CASTPGDNSNQPQHF. The CDR3 DNA is TGTGCCAGCACCCCAGGTGATAATAGCAATCAGCCCCAGCATTTT. The chain has TRBV28 and TRBJ1-5; D uncertain. CDR1 is MDHEN, CDR2 SYDVKM, per germline. V dropped 7 bases and J dropped 0 bases, with 13 bases sitting between them. The CDR3 consists of 15 residues.

This clone was recorded only once. This sequence joins TRBV7-6 and TRBJ1-1; D is perhaps TRBD1 (5 bases). Per germline, CDR1 SGHVS and CDR2 FNYEAQ. This CDR3 spans 15 amino acids. Trimming took off 1 base at V and 4 bases at J, with 13 bases between the two ends. The DNA for the CDR3 is TGTGCCAGCAGCTTAGTTGGGGGAGGACGCACTGAAGCTTTCTTT. Its translation: CASSLVGGGRTEAFF.

This chain connects TRBV6-4 to TRBJ2-5, with D possibly matching TRBD1 (6 bases). V lost 0 bases and J 7 bases, leaving 12 bases between the germline ends. The CDR3 has 14 residues. CDR1 and CDR2 (germline): MRHNA, SNTAGT. CDR3 bases: TGTGCCAGCAGTGACTCGAAAAGGGGGTTGACCCAGTACTTC. Translating it yields CASSDSKRGLTQYF.

This rearrangement joins TRBV10-1 to TRBJ2-7; TRBD1 might be the D (6 bases). Trimming left V 4 bases short and J 2 bases short, with 9 bases between. This CDR3 comprises 13 residues. The germline CDR1 and CDR2 sequences are WNHNN and SYGVQD (reference sequence). The chain's CDR3 is CASSAQGPYEQYF. The DNA of the CDR3 is TGCGCCAGCAGTGCACAGGGCCCCTACGAGCAGTACTTC.

The chain is built from TRBV10-2 and TRBJ1-1, with D unclear. V was clipped by 3 bases and J by 0 bases, with 11 bases between them. This CDR3 has 15 residues. CDR1 is WSHSY, CDR2 SAAADI, per germline. The CDR3 spells CASSDIGFMNTEAFF. In DNA form, the CDR3 reads TGCGCCAGCAGTGATATCGGGTTTATGAACACTGAAGCTTTCTTT.

This clone came up a few times. The J gene is TRBJ2-1, the V gene TRBV10-3; the D gene is possibly TRBD2 (7 bases). Trimming left V 5 bases short and J 5 bases short, with 10 bases between. Germline-derived CDR1 and CDR2 are ENHRY and SYGVKD. The CDR3 runs to 13 residues. The DNA of the CDR3 is TGTGCCATCAGTCCGGGGGGCCACAATGAGCAGTTCTTC. Its protein is CAISPGGHNEQFF.

This clone has only a few counts. An end of the junction does not agree with germline; a read error may underlie this. This chain joins TRBV12-3 or TRBV12-4 and TRBJ1-1; 10 nucleotides match TRBD1. The CDR3 loop spans 12 amino acids. The CDR3 loop reads CASSLDDRGRIF. CDR3 in DNA: TGTGCCAGCAGTTTAGATGACAGGGGGCGAATCTTT.

About this clone itself: One end of the junction varies from germline; a read error may be responsible. The chain combines TRBV28 with TRBJ1-5; TRBD1 agrees at 9 bases. Germline CDR1 reads MDHEN; CDR2 reads SYDVKM. CDR3 size: 13 residues. The CDR3 region is CATGTGLNQSQHF. DNA for the CDR3: TGTGCCACCGGGACAGGGCTCAATCAGTCCCAGCATTTT.

In its sample, this clone is large. This chain links TRBV5-5 with TRBJ2-7; TRBD1 aligns across 7 bases. The CDR3 extends over 13 amino acids. Germline-derived CDR1 and CDR2 are SGHKS and YYEKEE (reference sequence). V dropped 2 bases and J dropped 7; count of bases not matched to a gene: 6. CDR3: CASSFEQGKEQYF. In DNA, the CDR3 is TGTGCCAGCAGCTTCGAACAGGGGAAAGAGCAGTACTTC.

The chain recombines TRBV5-8 with TRBJ2-7, with D possibly matching TRBD2 (5 bases). The CDR3 totals 13 residues. CDR1 and CDR2 from the germline V gene are SGHTS and YDEGEE. V dropped 10 bases and J dropped 4 bases, with 18 bases sitting between them. CDR3 loop: CASAAGFTYEQYF. The CDR3 DNA follows: TGTGCCTCAGCGGCCGGCTTTACATACGAGCAGTACTTC.

The chain couples TRBV27 to TRBJ2-1; the match to TRBD2 covers 7 bases. The CDR3 consists of 16 residues. Germline CDR1 reads MNHEY; CDR2 reads SMNVEV (reference sequence). Trimming took 6 bases from V and 4 from J; bases not matched to a gene: 12. This chain's CDR3 is CASSTYRGRQYNEQFF. The DNA of the CDR3 is TGTGCCAGCAGCACCTACCGCGGGAGACAATACAATGAGCAGTTCTTC.